This TCR beta chain was obtained from a study of blood T cell repertoires in COVID-19. As for the study in general: Collection of acute and convalescent COVID-19 samples took place in the United States, Italy and Spain. PBMCs, B-cell-depleted T cells, or T cells provided the cDNA or gDNA that made up the material.

This CDR3 contains 16 residues. The germline gives CDR1 SGHNT, CDR2 YYREEE (reference sequence). Trimming at V came to 5 bases and at J to 0 bases, leaving 8 bases not matched to a gene. Assay: immunoSEQ multiplex PCR; the TCRdb copy retains only in-frame clones and omits some. The table includes more than 250,000 clones, 88% detected once. This clonotype originated in a woman aged 30 to 39 with COVID-19, enrolled during active disease. The specimen sequenced was peripheral blood. This chain connects TRBV5-4 to TRBJ2-1, with 7 bases identical to TRBD2. CDR3 nucleotides: TGTGCCAGCAGTCCCCACCCTAGCGGCTCCTACAATGAGCAGTTCTTC. It translates to CASSPHPSGSYNEQFF.